The next 3 T cell receptor beta chains were all read from a single sample in a study of cytomegalovirus exposure and HLA in healthy donors. The PCR made use of 60 Vbeta and 13 Jbeta primers. Produced via immunoSEQ multiplex PCR; TCRdb's table is partial and in-frame only. The sample yields under 130,000 clones, roughly 69% seen once. Sequenced material: PBMCs. All receptors come from a man over 45 in good health and CMV-seropositive.

This clone was detected only a few times. One end of the junction fails to match germline, which may point to a read error. CDR3 loop: CASSVAGGDVYEQFF. The CDR3 DNA reads as TGTGCCAGCAGTGTAGCGGGAGGAGATGTCTATGAGCAGTTCTTC. The chain has TRBV9 and TRBJ2-1; 10 bases line up with TRBD2. Germline assignment: CDR1 SGDLS and CDR2 YYNGEE. The CDR3 is 15 amino acids.

CDR3 amino acids: CASSPSPRGADTQYF. The CDR3 DNA reads TGTGCCAGCAGCCCAAGCCCACGGGGGGCAGATACGCAGTATTTT. The chain joins TRBV7-9 to TRBJ2-3; 7 positions match TRBD2. This CDR3 is 15 amino acids long. Trimming cost V 5 bases and J 4 bases; bases outside gene matches: 9. CDR1 is SEHNR and CDR2 is FQNEAQ in the germline V gene (reference sequence).

The rearrangement links TRBV5-1 to TRBJ2-3; D not resolved. Germline assignment: CDR1 SGHRS and CDR2 YFSETQ. Trimming left V 0 bases short and J 3 bases short, with 8 bases between. The CDR3 runs 14 residues. The CDR3 is CASSLGAPTDTQYF. Written as DNA, the CDR3 is TGCGCCAGCAGCTTGGGAGCTCCGACAGATACGCAGTATTTT.